The rows below give T cell receptor beta chains drawn from one sample of a study of blood T cell repertoires in COVID-19. The protocol was immunoSEQ multiplex PCR, while the TCRdb copy is restricted to in-frame clones and leaves out a portion. The table includes more than 140,000 clones, about 82% detected once. The sample was peripheral blood. The receptors were sampled from a woman aged 60-75 years with acute or convalescent COVID-19. Both conserved end residues are trimmed from each CDR3. Each record gives: clone size, J gene, V gene, CDR3 protein. Not all rows give a size; the values are once, few, many and, for expanded clones, a class.

NA | TRBJ2-5 | TRBV6-5 | ASSPRTSGGFQY
NA | TRBJ2-1 | TRBV2 | ASSIAGGSYNEQF
NA | TRBJ2-3 | TRBV7-6 | ASSLAPRQGTDTQY
NA | TRBJ2-7 | TRBV7-9 | ATSGVIYEQY
NA | TRBJ2-5 | TRBV30 | AWSADRETQY
NA | TRBJ2-2 | TRBV4-1 | ASSQRVGGARTGELF
NA | TRBJ2-4 | TRBV11-3 | ASSLAKNIQY
NA | TRBJ1-2 | TRBV30 | AWSGRGSSLYGYT
many | TRBJ1-3 | TRBV5-5 | ASSFAGDPGNTIY
NA | TRBJ2-5 | TRBV2 | ASSAPGQAKETQY
NA | TRBJ2-5 | TRBV2 | ASSVGSKETQY
few | TRBJ2-2 | TRBV4-1 | ASSFDGGLNTGELF
NA | TRBJ2-1 | TRBV29-1 | SVGGLAGAPPNEQF
NA | TRBJ1-6 | TRBV6-5 | ASSYSGLPGSPLH
NA | TRBJ2-5 | TRBV5-5 | ASSYTVGTAGRETQY
NA | TRBJ2-7 | TRBV6-4 | ASGQRDEQY
NA | TRBJ1-1 | TRBV28 | AIGRQGVDTEAF
once | TRBJ1-6 | TRBV28 | ASITGGAPNSPLH